The T cell receptor (beta chain) described here comes from a study of blood T cell repertoires in COVID-19. As for the study in general: Specimens from acute and convalescent COVID-19 originated in the United States, Italy and Spain. T cells, B-cell-depleted T cells, or PBMCs provided the cDNA or gDNA that served as material.

The length of the CDR3 is 20 residues. With V trimmed by 3 bases and J by 0 bases, 16 bases remained unmatched. CDR1 SGDLS and CDR2 YYNGEE come from the germline V gene. Authors' data handling: Reference gene primer amplification gave nucleated cell count estimates. Sequencing used immunoSEQ multiplex PCR; TCRdb keeps in-frame clones, though not all of them. V and J calls and clone size follow that table, whereas D and trimming were derived from the DNA. This table has about 41,000 clones, approximately 83% appearing once. The sequenced sample was peripheral blood. The chain recombines TRBV9 with TRBJ2-2, with TRBD2 matching 8 bases. This TCR came from a woman aged 80 or over with acute or convalescent COVID-19. The CDR3 reads CASSGEGYVAGRSNTGELFF. CDR3 in DNA: TGTGCCAGCAGCGGCGAAGGGTACGTAGCGGGGCGATCGAACACCGGGGAGCTGTTTTTT.